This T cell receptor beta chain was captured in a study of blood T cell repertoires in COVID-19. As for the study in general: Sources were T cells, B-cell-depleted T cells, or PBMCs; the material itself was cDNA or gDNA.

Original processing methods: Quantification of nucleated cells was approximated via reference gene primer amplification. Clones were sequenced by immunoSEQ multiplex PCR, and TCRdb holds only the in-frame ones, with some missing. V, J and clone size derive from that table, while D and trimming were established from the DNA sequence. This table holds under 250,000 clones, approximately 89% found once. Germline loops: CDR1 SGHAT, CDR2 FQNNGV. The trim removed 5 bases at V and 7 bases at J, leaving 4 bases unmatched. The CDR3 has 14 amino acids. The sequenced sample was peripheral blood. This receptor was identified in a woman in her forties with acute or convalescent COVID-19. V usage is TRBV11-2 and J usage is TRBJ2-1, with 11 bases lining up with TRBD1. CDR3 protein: CASSPGTGGNEQFF. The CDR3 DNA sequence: TGTGCCAGCAGCCCGGGGACAGGGGGAAATGAGCAGTTCTTC.